A selection of T cell receptor beta chains follows, all from one sample in a study of blood T cell repertoires in COVID-19. TCRdb's table, derived via immunoSEQ multiplex PCR, lists solely in-frame clones and lacks some. The sample has about 140,000 clones; 88% are singletons. What was sequenced was peripheral blood. All receptors derive from a woman aged 45-60 years with acute or convalescent COVID-19. Each CDR3 is given with its conserved first and last residue. The D gene is left open where the match is weak. A clone size is listed for some rows: how often the clone was seen (once, few, many), or a class if it is expanded.

size: NA; D: NA; V: TRBV18; J: TRBJ2-3; DNA: TGTGCCAGCTCACCTAGGACACTTACGCAGTATTTT; CDR3: CASSPRTLTQYF
size: NA; D: TRBD1; V: TRBV6-5; J: TRBJ1-3; DNA: TGTGCCAGCAGTTACTCGGGACAGCGCGTAGGAAACACCATATATTTT; CDR3: CASSYSGQRVGNTIYF
size: NA; D: NA; V: TRBV6-5; J: TRBJ1-1; DNA: TGTGCCAGCAGTTACTCGATTCAAGCGAACACTGAAGCTTTCTTT; CDR3: CASSYSIQANTEAFF
size: NA; D: TRBD1; V: TRBV5-1; J: TRBJ1-6; DNA: TGCGCCAGCAGCTTGGCCGGACAGGGGGCAGGTAATTCACCCCTCCACTTT; CDR3: CASSLAGQGAGNSPLHF
size: once; D: TRBD1; V: TRBV5-1; J: TRBJ2-2; DNA: TGCGCCAGCAGCCTGGACAGGGGTGGTCTAGGGCTGTTTTTT; CDR3: CASSLDRGGLGLFF
size: NA; D: TRBD1; V: TRBV6-2/TRBV6-3; J: TRBJ1-1; DNA: TGTGCCAGCAGCCCTGCACAGGGGAAGGGGAACACTGAAGCTTTCTTT; CDR3: CASSPAQGKGNTEAFF
size: NA; D: TRBD1; V: TRBV7-2; J: TRBJ1-1; DNA: TGTGCCAGCAGCCCACAGGGGACGAACACTGAAGCTTTCTTT; CDR3: CASSPQGTNTEAFF
size: NA; D: NA; V: TRBV30; J: TRBJ2-4; DNA: TGTGCCGGCCTAGGGGGGGGCATTCAGTACTTC; CDR3: CAGLGGGIQYF
size: NA; D: NA; V: TRBV7-3; J: TRBJ2-1; DNA: TGTGCCAGCAGCAAGGCGAGGCCGGGGAACTACAATGAGCAGTTCTTC; CDR3: CASSKARPGNYNEQFF
size: few; D: NA; V: TRBV11-2; J: TRBJ1-4; DNA: TGTGCCAGCTCGAAGGGGCCGAGCGATGAAAAACTGTTTTTT; CDR3: CASSKGPSDEKLFF
size: once; D: NA; V: TRBV5-1; J: TRBJ2-5; DNA: TGCGCCAGCAGCTTTGGGCAGATCCAAGAGACCCAGTACTTC; CDR3: CASSFGQIQETQYF
size: NA; D: NA; V: TRBV12-5; J: TRBJ1-2; DNA: TGTGCTAGTGCCACGAGTCTGGTCTATGGCTACACCTTC; CDR3: CASATSLVYGYTF
size: once; D: NA; V: TRBV28; J: TRBJ2-3; DNA: TGTGCCAGCAGGGAGGGAGGCTCGGGTGATACGCAGTATTTT; CDR3: CASREGGSGDTQYF
size: NA; D: NA; V: TRBV11-3; J: TRBJ2-3; DNA: TGTGCCAGCAGCTCGACATCAGATACGCAGTATTTT; CDR3: CASSSTSDTQYF
size: NA; D: TRBD1; V: TRBV2; J: TRBJ2-1; DNA: TGTGCCATCCGGGACAGGGGGATCAATGAGCAGTTCTTC; CDR3: CAIRDRGINEQFF
size: NA; D: TRBD1; V: TRBV28; J: TRBJ1-2; DNA: TGTGCCAGCAGTTCTTGGACAGGGGGGGACTATGGCTACACCTTC; CDR3: CASSSWTGGDYGYTF
size: once; D: TRBD2; V: TRBV27; J: TRBJ2-7; DNA: TGTGCCAGCTCCTCTAGCGGGATCAGAGAGTACTTC; CDR3: CASSSSGIREYF
size: NA; D: TRBD2; V: TRBV2; J: TRBJ2-1; DNA: TGTGCCAGCACTGGCGGGAGGGCCGTGAATGAGCAGTTCTTC; CDR3: CASTGGRAVNEQFF